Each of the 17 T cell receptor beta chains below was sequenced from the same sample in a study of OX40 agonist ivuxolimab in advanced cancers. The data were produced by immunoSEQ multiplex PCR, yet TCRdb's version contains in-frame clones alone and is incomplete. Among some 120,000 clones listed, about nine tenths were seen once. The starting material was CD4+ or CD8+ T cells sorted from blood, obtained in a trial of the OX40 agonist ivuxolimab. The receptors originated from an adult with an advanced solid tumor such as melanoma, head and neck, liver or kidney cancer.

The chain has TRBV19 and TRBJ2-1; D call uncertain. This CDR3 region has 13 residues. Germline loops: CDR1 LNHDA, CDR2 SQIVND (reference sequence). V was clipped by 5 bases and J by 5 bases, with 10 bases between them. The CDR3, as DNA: TGTGCCAGTAGTCTTCAGACTCACAATGAGCAGTTCTTC. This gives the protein CASSLQTHNEQFF.

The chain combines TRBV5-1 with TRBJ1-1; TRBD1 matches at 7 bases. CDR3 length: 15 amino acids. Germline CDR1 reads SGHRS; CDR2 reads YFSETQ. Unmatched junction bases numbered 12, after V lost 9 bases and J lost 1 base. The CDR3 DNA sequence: TGCGCCACCAAGGAGGGGGCGCGGAGGAACACTGAAGCTTTCTTT. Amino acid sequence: CATKEGARRNTEAFF. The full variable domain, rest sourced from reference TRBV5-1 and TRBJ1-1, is KAGVTQTPRYLIKTRGQQVTLSCSPISGHRSVSWYQQTPGQGLQFLFEYFSETQRNKGNFPGRFSGRQFSNSRSEMNVSTLELGDSALYLCATKEGARRNTEAFFGQGTRLTVV.

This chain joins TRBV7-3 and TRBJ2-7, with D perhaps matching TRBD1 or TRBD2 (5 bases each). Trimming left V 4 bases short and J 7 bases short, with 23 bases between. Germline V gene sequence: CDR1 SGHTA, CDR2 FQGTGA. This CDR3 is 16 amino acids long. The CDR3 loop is CASSSRGGPEAVEQYF. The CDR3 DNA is TGTGCCAGCAGCTCGCGTGGGGGACCGGAGGCGGTAGAGCAGTACTTC.

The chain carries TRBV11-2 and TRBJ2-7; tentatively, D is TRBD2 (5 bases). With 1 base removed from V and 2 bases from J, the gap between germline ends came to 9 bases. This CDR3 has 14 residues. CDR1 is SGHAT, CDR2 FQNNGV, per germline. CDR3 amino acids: CASSLGEPPYEQYF. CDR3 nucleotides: TGTGCCAGCAGCTTAGGGGAGCCCCCCTACGAGCAGTACTTC.

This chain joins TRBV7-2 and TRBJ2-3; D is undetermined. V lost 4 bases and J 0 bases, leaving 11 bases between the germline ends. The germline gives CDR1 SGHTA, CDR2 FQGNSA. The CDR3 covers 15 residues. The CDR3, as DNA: TGTGCCAGCAGCTCCAAGTCGGCAAGCACAGATACGCAGTATTTT. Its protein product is CASSSKSASTDTQYF.

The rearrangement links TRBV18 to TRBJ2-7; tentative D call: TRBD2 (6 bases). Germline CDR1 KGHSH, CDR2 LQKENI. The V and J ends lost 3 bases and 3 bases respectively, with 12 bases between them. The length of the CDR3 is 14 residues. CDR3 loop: CASSPPGVGYEQYF. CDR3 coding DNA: TGTGCCAGCTCACCCCCGGGGGTGGGCTACGAGCAGTACTTC.

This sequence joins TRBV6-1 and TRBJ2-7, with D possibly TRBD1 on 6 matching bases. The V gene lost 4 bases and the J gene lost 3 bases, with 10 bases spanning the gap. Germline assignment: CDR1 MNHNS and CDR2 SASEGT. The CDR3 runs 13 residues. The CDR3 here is CASSAGQNYEQYF. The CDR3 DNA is TGTGCCAGCAGTGCCGGACAGAACTACGAGCAGTACTTC.

The CDR3, as DNA: TGTGCCAGCAGCTTCCTACTTGTTCTAGCGGGAGGATACAATGAGCAGTTCTTC. It is translated as CASSFLLVLAGGYNEQFF. This rearrangement joins TRBV5-6 to TRBJ2-1, with TRBD2 identical over 11 bases. Germline values: CDR1 SGHDT, CDR2 YYEEEE. V trimming: 2 bases; J trimming: 4 bases; junction bases outside the gene matches: 11. The CDR3 extends over 18 amino acids.

CDR3 DNA: TGTGCCAGTAGTATTAGACTAGCGGGAGGAAAGGACGAGCAGTACTTC. It specifies CASSIRLAGGKDEQYF. The rearrangement links TRBV19 to TRBJ2-7, with 13 bases matching TRBD2. V shed 3 bases, J shed 5 bases, and the junction held 7 bases outside the gene matches. This CDR3 spans 16 amino acids. Per germline, CDR1 LNHDA and CDR2 SQIVND (reference sequence). Combining the CDR3 with reference TRBV19 and TRBJ2-7 gives the whole variable domain DGGITQSPKYLFRKEGQNVTLSCEQNLNHDAMYWYRQDPGQGLRLIYYSQIVNDFQKGDIAEGYSVSREKKESFPLTVTSAQKNPTAFYLCASSIRLAGGKDEQYFGPGTRLTVT.

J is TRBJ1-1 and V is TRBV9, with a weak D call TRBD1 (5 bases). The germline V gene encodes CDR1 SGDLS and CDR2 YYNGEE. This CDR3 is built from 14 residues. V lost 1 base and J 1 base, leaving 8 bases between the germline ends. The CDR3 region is CASSVIGANTEAFF. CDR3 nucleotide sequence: TGTGCCAGCAGCGTAATAGGGGCGAACACTGAAGCTTTCTTT.

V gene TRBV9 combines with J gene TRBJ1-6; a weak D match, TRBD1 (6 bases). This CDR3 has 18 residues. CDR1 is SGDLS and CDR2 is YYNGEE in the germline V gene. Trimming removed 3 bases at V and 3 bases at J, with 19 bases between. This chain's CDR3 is CASSAPKEGEGYNSPLHF. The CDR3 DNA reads TGTGCCAGCAGCGCCCCAAAGGAGGGGGAGGGCTATAATTCACCCCTCCACTTT.

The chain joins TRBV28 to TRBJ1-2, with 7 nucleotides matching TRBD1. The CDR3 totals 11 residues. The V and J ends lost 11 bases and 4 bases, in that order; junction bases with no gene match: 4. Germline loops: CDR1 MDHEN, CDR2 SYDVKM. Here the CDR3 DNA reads TGTGCCTTGGGGACAGTCTATGGCTACACCTTC. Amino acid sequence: CALGTVYGYTF.

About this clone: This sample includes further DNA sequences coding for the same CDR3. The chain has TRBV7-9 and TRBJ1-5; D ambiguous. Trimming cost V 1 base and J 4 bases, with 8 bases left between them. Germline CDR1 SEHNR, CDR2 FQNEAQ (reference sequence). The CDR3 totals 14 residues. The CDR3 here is CASSLERSNQPQHF. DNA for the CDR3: TGTGCCAGCAGCTTAGAAAGGAGTAATCAGCCCCAGCATTTT.

DNA for the CDR3: TGTGCCAGCTCGGGGGACCCCGGAAACACCATATATTTT. Its translation: CASSGDPGNTIYF. The chain employs TRBV27 and TRBJ1-3, with D possibly being TRBD1 (5 bases). The CDR3 totals 13 residues. V dropped 8 bases and J dropped 4 bases, with 12 bases sitting between them. Germline V gene lookup returns CDR1 MNHEY and CDR2 SMNVEV (reference sequence).

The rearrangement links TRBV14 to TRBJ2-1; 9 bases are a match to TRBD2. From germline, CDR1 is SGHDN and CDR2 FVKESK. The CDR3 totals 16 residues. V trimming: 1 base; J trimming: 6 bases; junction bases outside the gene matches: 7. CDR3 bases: TGTGCCAGCAGCCAAGGTTTAGCGGGAGCCTTCAATGAGCAGTTCTTC. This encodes CASSQGLAGAFNEQFF.

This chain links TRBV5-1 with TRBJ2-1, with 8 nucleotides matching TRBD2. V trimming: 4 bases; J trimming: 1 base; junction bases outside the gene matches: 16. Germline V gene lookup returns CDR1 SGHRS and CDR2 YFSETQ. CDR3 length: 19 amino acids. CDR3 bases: TGCGCCAGCAGCCAGTACCCTGGAGCGGGAGAAGGGTCCTACAATGAGCAGTTCTTC. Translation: CASSQYPGAGEGSYNEQFF. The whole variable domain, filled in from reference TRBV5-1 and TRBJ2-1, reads KAGVTQTPRYLIKTRGQQVTLSCSPISGHRSVSWYQQTPGQGLQFLFEYFSETQRNKGNFPGRFSGRQFSNSRSEMNVSTLELGDSALYLCASSQYPGAGEGSYNEQFFGPGTRLTVL.

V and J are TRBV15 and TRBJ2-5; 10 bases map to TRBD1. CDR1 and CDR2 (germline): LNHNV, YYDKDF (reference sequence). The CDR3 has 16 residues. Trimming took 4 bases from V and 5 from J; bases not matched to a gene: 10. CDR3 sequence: CATSKVGTGEGETQYF. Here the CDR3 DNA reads TGTGCCACCAGCAAGGTAGGGACAGGGGAAGGGGAGACCCAGTACTTC.